The 14 T cell receptor beta chains in this list originate from one sample, sequenced in a study of T and B cells in COVID-19 patients. Each TRB amplification used about 230-550 ng of genomic DNA from blood. TRB rearrangements were amplified by multiplex PCR with BIOMED2 TRB-A/B primers. TCRdb called the multiplex PCR reads again in MiXCR, with one record for every CDR3 protein. The sample holds 20,000 to 25,000 distinct CDR3 sequences, around 28% seen once. Sequencing used blood. All receptors derive from a human donor who had recovered from COVID-19.

There are a few counts of this clonotype. The CDR3 here is CASSPQETEIKPQHF. In DNA form, the CDR3 reads TGTGCCAGCTCACCACAAGAGACGGAAATTAAGCCCCAGCATTTT. This sequence joins TRBV18 and TRBJ1-5; D gene unclear. This CDR3 is 15 amino acids long. V lost 1 base to trimming and J lost 8 bases, with 15 bases between them. The germline gives CDR1 KGHSH, CDR2 LQKENI.

V and J are TRBV6-5 and TRBJ2-7, with D perhaps TRBD1 (6 bases). Germline CDR1 MNHEY, CDR2 SVGAGI. V lost 4 bases to trimming and J lost 2 bases, with 36 bases between them. This CDR3 is built from 22 residues. In DNA form, the CDR3 reads TGTGCCAGCAGTTCGATTTTCCGCCTAGGGGGAAAAGCCAGCCGGCCCACCTACGAGCAGTACTTC. Translated, it gives CASSSIFRLGGKASRPTYEQYF.

This clonotype is medium-sized within its sample. V usage is TRBV30 and J usage is TRBJ2-7, with D perhaps TRBD2 (5 bases). Germline V gene sequence: CDR1 GTSNPN, CDR2 SVGIG (reference sequence). This CDR3 has 17 residues. V shed 0 bases and J shed 1 base, with 19 bases lying between them. CDR3 sequence (DNA): TGTGCCTGGAGTGTGGGCTTAGGCCGGGATGGGTCCTACGAGCAGTACTTC. Translating gives CAWSVGLGRDGSYEQYF.

Within the sample, this clonotype is medium-sized (0.01 to 0.1%). The J gene is TRBJ2-5, the V gene TRBV18; 10 bases line up with TRBD1. This CDR3 is built from 14 residues. CDR1 and CDR2 from the germline V gene are KGHSH and LQKENI. Losses at the gene ends were 4 bases for V and 5 bases for J; bases not matched to a gene: 4. CDR3 DNA: TGTGCCAGCTCACGACAGGGGGCCTGGGAGACCCAGTACTTC. Translation gives CASSRQGAWETQYF.

This chain links TRBV7-6 with TRBJ2-7; 8 bases fit TRBD2. Germline V gives CDR1 SGHVS, CDR2 FNYEAQ. CDR3 length: 15 amino acids. The J segment lost 2 bases and the V segment lost 5 bases, leaving 8 bases of the junction unmatched. Here the CDR3 reads CASSRGGTATYEQYF. For the CDR3, the DNA is TGTGCCAGCAGCCGGGGGGGGACGGCCACCTACGAGCAGTACTTC.

This chain connects TRBV6-2 or TRBV6-3 to TRBJ2-1; weak D call: TRBD2 (6 bases). The CDR3 length is 13 residues. The germline V gene has CDR1 MNHEY and CDR2 SVGEGT. V dropped 11 bases and J dropped 12 bases, with 23 bases sitting between them. CDR3: CAALGAGGRTQFF. CDR3 bases: TGTGCCGCTCTTGGAGCGGGCGGAAGAACGCAGTTCTTC.

By proportion, this clonotype is medium-sized. The chain recombines TRBV29-1 with TRBJ1-1; D may be TRBD1 (5 bases). The CDR3 is 12 residues long. Germline CDR1 is SQVTM and CDR2 is ANQGSEA. Trimming left V 5 bases short and J 4 bases short, with 11 bases between. This CDR3 is CSVSAGATEAFF. The CDR3 DNA sequence: TGCAGCGTTTCAGCTGGGGCCACTGAAGCTTTCTTT.

V is TRBV7-2 and J is TRBJ2-7; 7 nucleotides agree with TRBD1. This CDR3 comprises 15 residues. From germline, CDR1 is SGHTA and CDR2 FQGNSA. The junction had 7 bases not matched to a gene; V was cut back by 5 bases and J by 0 bases. The CDR3 bases are TGTGCCAGCAGCCGCCCCGGGACAGCCTCCTACGAGCAGTACTTC. It is translated as CASSRPGTASYEQYF. Full variable domain (rest looked up from reference TRBV7-2 and TRBJ2-7): GAGVSQSPSNKVTEKGKDVELRCDPISGHTALYWYRQSLGQGLEFLIYFQGNSAPDKSGLPSDRFSAERTGGSVSTLTIQRTQQEDSAVYLCASSRPGTASYEQYFGPGTRLTVT.

The V call is TRBV24-1, the J call TRBJ2-7, with 7 bases identical to TRBD1. After removal of 2 bases from V and 5 bases from J, the junction contained 5 bases not matched to a gene. Looked up from germline, CDR1 is KGHDR and CDR2 is SFDVKD. This CDR3 spans 14 amino acids. This CDR3 reads CATSDSQGNNEQYF. The CDR3 DNA follows: TGTGCCACCAGTGATTCACAGGGGAACAACGAGCAGTACTTC.

The chain couples TRBV12-3 or TRBV12-4 to TRBJ1-4, with D unresolved. Between the trimmed V and J ends, which lost 0 bases and 0 bases, there was a span of 5 bases. The length of the CDR3 is 15 residues. CDR3 in amino acids: CASSLAVATNEKLFF. The CDR3 DNA sequence: TGTGCCAGCAGTTTAGCGGTCGCAACTAATGAAAAACTGTTTTTT.

This clonotype was counted between two and nine times. The chain combines TRBV5-4 with TRBJ1-5, with a weak D call TRBD1 (5 bases). Germline CDR1 is SGHNT and CDR2 is YYREEE (reference sequence). CDR3 length: 15 residues. The V end was cut by 0 bases, the J end by 1 base, with 8 bases between. The CDR3 nucleotides read TGTGCCAGCAGCTTGGACGGGACCAGCAATCAGCCCCAGCATTTT. Translating gives CASSLDGTSNQPQHF. Based on the CDR3 plus reference TRBV5-4 and TRBJ1-5, the full variable domain is ETGVTQSPTHLIKTRGQQVTLRCSSQSGHNTVSWYQQALGQGPQFIFQYYREEENGRGNFPPRFSGLQFPNYSSELNVNALELDDSALYLCASSLDGTSNQPQHFGDGTRLSIL.

The gene calls are TRBV27 and TRBJ1-5; tentatively, D is TRBD1 (5 bases). Trimming removed 3 bases from V and 6 bases from J, with 9 bases in between. The germline V gene has CDR1 MNHEY and CDR2 SMNVEV (reference sequence). There are 13 residues in the CDR3. CDR3 sequence reads: CASSFGGSQPQHF. The CDR3, as DNA: TGTGCCAGCAGTTTCGGGGGTAGTCAGCCCCAGCATTTT.

This clonotype is termed medium-sized. The V call is TRBV29-1, the J call TRBJ1-4; weak D call: TRBD1 (5 bases). The CDR3 runs to 12 residues. V lost 4 bases to trimming and J lost 2 bases, with 5 bases between them. Germline assignment: CDR1 SQVTM and CDR2 ANQGSEA. CDR3 DNA sequence: TGCAGCGTTGGGGGGACTAATGAAAAACTGTTTTTT. As protein: CSVGGTNEKLFF.

This clonotype has only a few counts. This chain uses TRBV12-5 with TRBJ1-1, with D perhaps TRBD1 (6 bases). The CDR3 extends over 17 amino acids. Per germline, CDR1 LGHNT and CDR2 FRNRAP. Trimming pared 6 bases from V and 2 bases from J, leaving 22 bases between. Here the CDR3 DNA reads TGTGCTAGTGGCTCTTTAGGGACATTATGGGATAACACTGAAGCTTTCTTT. Its translation: CASGSLGTLWDNTEAFF.